The 5 T cell receptor beta chains below were found in one sample sequenced in a study of CD4 T cells in relation to SARS-CoV-2 and coronaviruses. No antigen has been assigned to these receptors. Unexposed donor CD4+ T cells date from about 2011-2019, before the COVID-19 pandemic. CD4+ T cells were isolated from the cells after nine to eleven days of culture. The table came from immunoSEQ multiplex PCR; TCRdb's copy has only in-frame clones and leaves some out. Of some 20,000 clones in the sample, approximately 72% were seen once. Sequencing was performed on CD4+ T cells from PBMCs, cultured in vitro. The source of these receptors is a human donor in good health.

The sample holds a few counts of this clone. The genes are TRBV20-1 and TRBJ2-5; no firm D call. CDR1 is DFQATT and CDR2 is SNEGSKA in the germline V gene (reference sequence). With 0 bases removed from V and 8 bases from J, the gap between germline ends came to 7 bases. The CDR3 totals 11 residues. CDR3 DNA: TGCAGTGCTAGAGATCTTAGTACCCAGTACTTC. It translates to CSARDLSTQYF.

The chain joins TRBV29-1 to TRBJ2-2; D is tentatively TRBD1 or TRBD2 (5 bases each). CDR3 length: 14 residues. Germline V gene data show CDR1 as SQVTM and CDR2 as ANQGSEA. Trimming stripped 7 bases from V and 7 bases from J, with 19 bases between. In nucleotides, the CDR3 is TGCAGCGCCTCGGGACGGTTTCTCGGCGGGGAGCTGTTTTTT. Its protein is CSASGRFLGGELFF.

The chain carries TRBV19 and TRBJ2-6, with TRBD1 matching over 9 bases. Per germline, CDR1 LNHDA and CDR2 SQIVND (reference sequence). The CDR3 sequence is 19 residues long. The junction had 11 bases not matched to a gene; V was cut back by 3 bases and J by 2 bases. CDR3 sequence reads: CASSIGTGRLRAGANVLTF. In DNA, the CDR3 is TGTGCCAGTAGTATCGGGACAGGGCGTTTGCGAGCTGGGGCCAACGTCCTGACTTTC.

This chain links TRBV5-1 with TRBJ2-5; possible D gene TRBD2, 6 bases. Germline lookup yields CDR1 SGHRS and CDR2 YFSETQ. The CDR3 loop spans 15 amino acids. With 4 bases removed from V and 5 bases from J, the gap between germline ends came to 18 bases. The CDR3: CASSPPFTGGETQYF. CDR3 bases: TGCGCCAGCAGCCCCCCGTTTACTGGGGGGGAGACCCAGTACTTC.

This clone was found a few times. V is TRBV29-1 and J is TRBJ1-3; D not resolved. V lost 7 bases, J lost 0 bases, and 13 bases lay in between. In germline, CDR1 is SQVTM, CDR2 ANQGSEA. This CDR3 has 14 amino acids. The CDR3 nucleotides read TGCAGCGCTCGAACACAGAACTCTGGAAACACCATATATTTT. Protein sequence: CSARTQNSGNTIYF. The whole variable domain, remainder taken from reference TRBV29-1 and TRBJ1-3, is SAVISQKPSRDICQRGTSLTIQCQVDSQVTMMFWYRQQPGQSLTLIATANQGSEATYESGFVIDKFPISRPNLTFSTLTVSNMSPEDSSIYLCSARTQNSGNTIYFGEGSWLTVV.